The source of this TCR beta chain is a study of cytomegalovirus exposure and HLA in healthy donors. Of note for this clone: Its antigen is not identified.

Germline V lookup: CDR1 GTSNPN, CDR2 SVGIG (reference sequence). The CDR3 runs 12 residues. The V gene end was trimmed by 5 bases and the J gene end by 3 bases; junction bases not matched to a gene: 2. Clones were sequenced by immunoSEQ multiplex PCR, and TCRdb holds only the in-frame ones, with some missing. The sample includes 130,000 to 150,000 clones, roughly 89% of them seen just once. Study-level results: It was reported that the classifier diagnosed cytomegalovirus status with high specificity and sensitivity in both the original and validation cohorts.

The chain couples TRBV30 to TRBJ2-7; TRBD2 aligns across 9 bases. Sequenced input: PBMCs. The receptor's source is a woman aged 18-29 years in good health and CMV-seropositive. The CDR3 DNA reads TGTGCCTGGGGGACTAGCTTCTACGAGCAGTACTTC. Amino acid sequence: CAWGTSFYEQYF.